The sequence of this TCR beta chain was determined in a study of T cell clonality in common variable immunodeficiency. This clone has a count of ten or more. The antigen is unknown. Patients and controls were mostly of Caucasian heritage. Each donor provided 5 to 8 ml of heparinized whole blood. Profiling relied on immunoSEQ multiplex PCR, and the TCRdb table lists in-frame clones only, not all of them. The table lists tens of thousands of clones, with no singletons. Findings and caveats of the study: CVID patient heterogeneity limited repertoire-clinical complication correlations. Reportedly, TCR beta sequences from common variable immunodeficiency showed fewer deletions and N-nucleotide insertions.

This sequence was found in a person aged 18 to 75 in good health. The material sequenced was peripheral blood mononuclear cells.

This CDR3 reads CASSPIAVRGGTQYF. The sequenced CDR3 bases are TGTGCCAGCAGTCCCATAGCGGTCCGCGGAGGAACC. The rearrangement uses TRBV7-8 and TRBJ2-5, with D possibly matching TRBD2 (6 bases). The read terminates 3 residues ahead of where the CDR3 ends, so the germline J gene completes it. CDR1 is SGHVS, CDR2 FQNEAQ, per germline. The CDR3 covers 15 residues.